Shown below are 2 T cell receptor beta chains from a single sample sequenced in a study of metastatic and nonmetastatic thyroid tumors (dated by TCRdb to between 2020 and 2021). No patient had received any treatment before thyroid surgery. The receptor library was made with PCR. Sequencing used an Illumina HiSeq 4000. TCRdb reprocessed the public reads (quality trimming at Q25 with fastp, clone calling with MiXCR) and kept in-frame beta chains. The sample yields approximately 40,000 clones; over 25% were counted once. The leading ten clones occupy about 10% of the sample. Sequenced sample: blood. These receptors were obtained from a male donor with papillary thyroid cancer or a benign thyroid nodule (not recorded which). Some clones in this sample may be carry-over from other donors' samples.

With respect to this clone: At one of its ends the junction is not consistent with the germline gene, which may arise from a read error. This rearrangement joins TRBV6-9 to TRBJ2-7; D is undetermined. Per germline, CDR1 MNHGY and CDR2 SVAAGI. The CDR3 is 13 amino acids. The CDR3 DNA reads TGCGCCAGCACACGACCAGAACAGTACGAGCAGTACTTC. This encodes CASTRPEQYEQYF.

The chain carries TRBV6-1 and TRBJ2-2; the D gene is possibly TRBD2 (5 bases). This CDR3 contains 17 residues. The germline CDR1 and CDR2 sequences are MNHNS and SASEGT. Trimming took off 5 bases at V and 3 bases at J, with 19 bases between the two ends. CDR3 protein: CASSPYSGKGYTGELFF. The CDR3 DNA reads as TGTGCCAGCAGTCCCTACTCGGGAAAAGGTTACACCGGGGAGCTGTTTTTT.